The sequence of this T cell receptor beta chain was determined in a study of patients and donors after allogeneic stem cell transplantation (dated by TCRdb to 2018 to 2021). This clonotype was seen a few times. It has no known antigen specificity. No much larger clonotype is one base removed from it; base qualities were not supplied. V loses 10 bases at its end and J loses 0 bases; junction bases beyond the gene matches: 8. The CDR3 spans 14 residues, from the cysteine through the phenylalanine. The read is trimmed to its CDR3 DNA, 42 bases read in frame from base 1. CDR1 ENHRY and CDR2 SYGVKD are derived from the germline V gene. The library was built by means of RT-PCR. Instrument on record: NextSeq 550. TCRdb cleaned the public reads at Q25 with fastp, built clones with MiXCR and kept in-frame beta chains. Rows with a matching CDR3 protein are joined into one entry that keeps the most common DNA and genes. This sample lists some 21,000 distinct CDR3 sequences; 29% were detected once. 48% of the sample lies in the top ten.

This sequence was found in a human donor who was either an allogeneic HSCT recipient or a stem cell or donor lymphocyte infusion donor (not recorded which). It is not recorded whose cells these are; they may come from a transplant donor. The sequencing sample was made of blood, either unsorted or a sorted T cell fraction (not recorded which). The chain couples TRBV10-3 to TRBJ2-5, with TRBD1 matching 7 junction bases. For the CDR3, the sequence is CATRDSPYQETQYF. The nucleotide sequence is TGTGCCACCCGGGACAGCCCGTACCAAGAGACCCAGTACTTC.